Listed below are T cell receptor beta chains from one sample, sequenced in a study of CD8+CD57+ T cells in acquired aplastic anemia. TCRdb processed the reads anew with MiXCR; each CDR3 protein has one entry. Among 200,000 to 250,000 distinct CDR3 sequences listed, 30% to 35% were seen once. Source material: sorted CD4+, CD8+, or CD8+CD57+ T cells (not recorded which) from PBMCs. These receptors all come from a human donor in good health, serving as a control. Both conserved end residues are trimmed from each CDR3. Fields, in order: J gene, V gene, CDR3 protein.

TRBJ1-2 TRBV10-1 ASSEWAGLGYT
TRBJ2-5 TRBV10-3 AISEAYKAGGGETQY
TRBJ2-1 TRBV20-1 SVLSSAYNEQF
TRBJ1-5 TRBV20-1 SAEKTGGNQPQH
TRBJ2-3 TRBV14 ASSREAAGRTDTQY
TRBJ1-1 TRBV12-3/TRBV12-4 ASGLSRHTEAF
TRBJ2-7 TRBV4-2 ASSPEGLAGQYEQY
TRBJ2-3 TRBV25-1 ASSHTGPFTDTQY
TRBJ2-5 TRBV7-2 ASSPPSGGWGETQY
TRBJ1-2 TRBV7-9 ASSLDNHGYT
TRBJ2-1 TRBV6-5 ASSYHREGNEQF
TRBJ2-2 TRBV19 ASRRTEPGELF
TRBJ1-2 TRBV30 ACKRGLLGYT
TRBJ1-4 TRBV7-2 ASSFQATGGEKLF
TRBJ2-2 TRBV6-1 ASSVRDGNTGELF
TRBJ2-7 TRBV11-2 ASSPGGLAGDLYYEQY
TRBJ2-7 TRBV7-9 AIKGDRLMHEQY
TRBJ2-7 TRBV10-3 AIRGQDRSYGQY
TRBJ2-2 TRBV7-8 ASSLTTILLDTGELF
TRBJ1-2 TRBV6-1 ASSEQPGQGIGGYT
TRBJ1-6 TRBV5-6 ASSLDQGPSPLH
TRBJ1-3 TRBV5-1 ASSGGLIGNTIY
TRBJ1-2 TRBV6-5 ASSFGTGTYGYT